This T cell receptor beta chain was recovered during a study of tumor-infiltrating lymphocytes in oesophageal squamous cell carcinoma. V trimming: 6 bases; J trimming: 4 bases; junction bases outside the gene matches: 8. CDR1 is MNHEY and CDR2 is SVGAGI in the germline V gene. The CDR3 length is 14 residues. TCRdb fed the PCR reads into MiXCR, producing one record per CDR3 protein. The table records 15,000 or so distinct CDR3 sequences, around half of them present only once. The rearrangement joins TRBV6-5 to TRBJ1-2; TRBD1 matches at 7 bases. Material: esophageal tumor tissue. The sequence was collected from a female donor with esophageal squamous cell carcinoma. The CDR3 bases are TGTGCCAGCAGACCGGGACAGCCTGCCTATGGCTACACCTTC. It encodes CASRPGQPAYGYTF.